Included here is one T cell receptor (beta chain) sequence, with context. Method: immunoSEQ multiplex PCR; TCRdb's copy keeps in-frame clones and lacks some. The profile covers approximately 210,000 clones, with about 86% appearing a single time and less than 3.5% taken by the ten largest. The CDR3 covers 12 residues. The ends were cut back, 2 bases at V and 7 bases at J, with 8 bases in the middle. Germline V CDR1 and CDR2: MNHEY, SVGAGI. These data are taken from a study of blood T cell repertoires in COVID-19. Study information: Sample material is recorded as cDNA or gDNA derived from T cells, B-cell-depleted T cells, or PBMCs.

Sequences were obtained from peripheral blood. This TCR came from a man between 45 and 60 years old with active or convalescent COVID-19. This sequence joins TRBV6-5 and TRBJ1-2, with a possible D match to TRBD1 (5 bases). The CDR3 reads CASSYPGGGYTF. The CDR3 region has the DNA TGTGCCAGCAGTTACCCCGGGGGTGGCTACACCTTC.